The following is a T cell receptor beta chain sequence with its context. Per the germline V gene, CDR1 is MNHNS and CDR2 is SASEGT. The CDR3 consists of 11 residues. V gave up 2 bases and J gave up 9 bases, with 7 bases separating them. This specimen belongs to a study of blood T cell repertoires in COVID-19. The overall study: The study drew acute and convalescent COVID-19 samples from the United States, Italy and Spain. T cells, B-cell-depleted T cells, or PBMCs provided the cDNA or gDNA that served as material.

Original methodology: Quantification of nucleated cells was approximated via reference gene primer amplification. TCRdb keeps only in-frame clones here, not all; method: immunoSEQ multiplex PCR. V and J calls plus clone size are reproduced from that table; the DNA served to infer D and trimming. The profile shows just over 70,000 clones, around three quarters of them singletons. The rearrangement joins TRBV6-1 to TRBJ1-2, with no clear D. The source of this sequence is a woman aged 65 to 85 with acute or convalescent COVID-19. What was sequenced was peripheral blood. The CDR3 loop reads CASSENSRYTF. The CDR3, as DNA: TGTGCCAGCAGTGAAAACAGCCGCTACACCTTC.